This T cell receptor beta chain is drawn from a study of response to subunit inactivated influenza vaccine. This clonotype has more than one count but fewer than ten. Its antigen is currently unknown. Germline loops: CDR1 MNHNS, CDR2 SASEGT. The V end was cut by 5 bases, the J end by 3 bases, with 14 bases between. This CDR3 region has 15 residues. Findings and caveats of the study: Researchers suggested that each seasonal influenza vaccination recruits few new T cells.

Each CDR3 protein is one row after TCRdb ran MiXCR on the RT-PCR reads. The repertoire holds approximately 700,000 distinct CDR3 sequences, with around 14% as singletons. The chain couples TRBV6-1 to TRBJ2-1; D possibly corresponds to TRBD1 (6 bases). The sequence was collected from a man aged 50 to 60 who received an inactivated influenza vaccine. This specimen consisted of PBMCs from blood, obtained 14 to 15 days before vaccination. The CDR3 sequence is CASSPRGSRYNEQFF. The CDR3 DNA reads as TGTGCCAGCAGTCCCAGGGGAAGCCGCTACAATGAGCAGTTCTTC.